Following are 5 T cell receptor beta chains from one sample sequenced in a study of beta chain features in type 1 diabetes. Study-wide findings and caveats: Moderately but significantly shorter TCRB CDR3s were found in Type 1 diabetes patients in all four CD4+ subsets.

The entirety of the isolated RNA underwent reverse transcription, so expressed TCRB transcripts were sequenced. Repertoires were generated with immunoSEQ multiplex PCR, while TCRdb's copy carries only in-frame clones and drops some. The profile shows roughly 300,000 clones, 9.3% of them singletons. Their antigen targets remain unknown. Material: central memory CD4+ T cells from blood. The receptors originated from a man aged 25 to 40 with type 1 diabetes.

A remark on this clone: Other DNA sequences in this specimen translate into the identical CDR3. This chain uses TRBV9 with TRBJ2-5; 7 nucleotides agree with TRBD1. The CDR3 loop spans 14 amino acids. CDR1 is SGDLS and CDR2 is YYNGEE in the germline V gene. Losses at the gene ends were 1 base for V and 3 bases for J; bases not matched to a gene: 3. Here the CDR3 DNA reads TGTGCCAGCAGCGTAACCGGGACAGAAGAGACCCAGTACTTC. Encoded protein: CASSVTGTEETQYF.

This clone was observed a handful of times. The chain has TRBV6-5 and TRBJ1-5, with 7 bases that match TRBD1. Trimming cost V 10 bases and J 2 bases; bases outside gene matches: 5. Germline-derived CDR1 and CDR2 are MNHEY and SVGAGI. The CDR3 has 13 residues. The CDR3 DNA is TGTGCCACCAGGACAGGCGGCAATCAGCCCCAGCATTTT. Translated: CATRTGGNQPQHF.

This clone was seen more than once but under ten times. The V call is TRBV5-1, the J call TRBJ2-7, with a weak D call TRBD1 (6 bases). Between the trimmed V and J ends, which lost 1 base and 7 bases, there was a span of 21 bases. From germline, CDR1 is SGHRS and CDR2 YFSETQ. The CDR3 runs to 16 residues. The DNA of the CDR3 is TGCGCCAGCAGCTTGTCACCGACAGGTGCCAGTGGGGAGCAGTACTTC. Amino acid sequence: CASSLSPTGASGEQYF. The full variable domain, its missing parts supplied by reference TRBV5-1 and TRBJ2-7, is KAGVTQTPRYLIKTRGQQVTLSCSPISGHRSVSWYQQTPGQGLQFLFEYFSETQRNKGNFPGRFSGRQFSNSRSEMNVSTLELGDSALYLCASSLSPTGASGEQYFGPGTRLTVT.

The rearrangement links TRBV5-1 to TRBJ2-2; D uncertain. CDR1 SGHRS and CDR2 YFSETQ come from the germline V gene. This CDR3 has 13 residues. With 4 bases removed from V and 2 bases from J, the gap between germline ends came to 6 bases. The CDR3 loop is CASSMGNTGELFF. The CDR3 DNA reads as TGCGCCAGCAGCATGGGCAACACCGGGGAGCTGTTTTTT. Drawing the rest from reference TRBV5-1 and TRBJ2-2, the complete variable domain is KAGVTQTPRYLIKTRGQQVTLSCSPISGHRSVSWYQQTPGQGLQFLFEYFSETQRNKGNFPGRFSGRQFSNSRSEMNVSTLELGDSALYLCASSMGNTGELFFGEGSRLTVL.

This clone turned up a few times. The gene calls are TRBV6-5 and TRBJ2-7, with D possibly TRBD1 on 6 matching bases. The ends were cut back, 10 bases at V and 2 bases at J, with 12 bases in the middle. CDR3 length: 12 amino acids. Germline loops: CDR1 MNHEY, CDR2 SVGAGI. DNA of the CDR3: TGTGCCATCCGGGACACCACCTACGAGCAGTACTTC. Residues: CAIRDTTYEQYF.